This paragraph reports one T cell receptor beta chain. Its antigen is unidentified. This sample was included in a study of T cell repertoires in cytomegalovirus infection. About the study: It can be stated that public TCR beta signatures indicated CMV infection as well as a matching HLA type.

Using its own MiXCR run on the reads, TCRdb lists one record per CDR3 protein. There are about 500,000 distinct CDR3 sequences in the sample; 33% occur only once, and about a sixth lies in the top ten. V shed 5 bases, J shed 2 bases, and the junction held 12 bases outside the gene matches. The CDR3 consists of 18 residues. CDR1 is SGHAT, CDR2 FQNNGV, per germline. Notes on the study in general: Identification of carriers of CMV plus the relevant HLA was performed using cumulative public TCR beta family frequency.

The source of this sequence is a human donor in good health (CMV status not recorded). Some clones in this sample may be carry-over from other donors' samples. Sequencing used cultured PBMCs, obtained from culture after CMV antigen stimulation. V is TRBV11-2 and J is TRBJ2-1; 10 nucleotides match TRBD1. This chain's CDR3 is CASSGKGSGQGAYNEQFF. The CDR3 nucleotides are TGTGCCAGCAGCGGAAAGGGGTCCGGACAGGGGGCCTACAATGAGCAGTTCTTC.